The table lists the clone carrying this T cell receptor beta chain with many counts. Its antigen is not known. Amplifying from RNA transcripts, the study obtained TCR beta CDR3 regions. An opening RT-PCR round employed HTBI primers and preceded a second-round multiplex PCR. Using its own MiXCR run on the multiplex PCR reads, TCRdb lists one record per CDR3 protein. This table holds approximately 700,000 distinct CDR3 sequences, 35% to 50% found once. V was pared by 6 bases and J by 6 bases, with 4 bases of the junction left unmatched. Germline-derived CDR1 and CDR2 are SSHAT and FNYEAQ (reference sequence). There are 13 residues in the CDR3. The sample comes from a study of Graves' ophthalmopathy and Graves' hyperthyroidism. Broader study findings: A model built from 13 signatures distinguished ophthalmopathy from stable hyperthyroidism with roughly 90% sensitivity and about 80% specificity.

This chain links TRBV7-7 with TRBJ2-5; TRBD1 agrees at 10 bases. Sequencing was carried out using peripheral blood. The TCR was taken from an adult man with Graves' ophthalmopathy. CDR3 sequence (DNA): TGTGCCAGCAGTGGTGACAGGGGGCAGACCCAGTACTTC. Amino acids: CASSGDRGQTQYF.